This TCR beta chain was recovered during a study of blood T cells in healthy people across ages (dated by TCRdb to the mid-2010s). For the wider study: In model experiments, template switching captured about one uniquely barcoded TCR beta cDNA molecule for every two T cells. The study analyzed two additional independent replicas of 1 million unique cDNA reads from the same blood draw for two donors, one aged 18 to 29 and one aged 80 or older. To avoid experimental bias, donors of different ages were distributed randomly across sequencing lanes. Donors were grouped into four age groups: young (average roughly 17 years), middle-aged (roughly 37), aged (around 62) and long-lived (around 80). To track age-related changes in TCR beta repertoire diversity, the study relied on deep sequencing normalized with unique cDNA molecular identifiers.

Results the study describes overall, beyond this receptor: Compared with the aged group, the long-lived group had more naive CD4+ T cells, fewer expanded clones and increased TCR diversity, a pattern suggesting age selection. As age increased, observed TCR beta diversity per million T cells dropped in a roughly linear way, and a significant reduction was already evident by age 40. Estimates of total diversity based on one million sequenced T cells were considered lower bounds and underestimates. A strong correlation was found between observed TCR beta diversity and the percentage of naive T cells measured by flow cytometry. Bulk unsorted PBMC profiling prevented conclusive comparison of naive and antigen-experienced compartments. The CMV infection status of donors was not known, potentially confounding age-related changes in expanded clonotypes.

Turning to this clonotype: Which antigen it targets is not known. Within one base of it there is no much larger clone, and no base qualities were kept.

The library was built by means of 5' RACE. The sequencer was an Illumina HiSeq 2500. The second PCR ran for about 7 to 11 cycles and used a J-beta primer mix along with a sample-barcoded 5' primer. Each TCR beta cDNA molecule received a unique molecular identifier from a template-switch 5' adaptor carrying 12 random nucleotides. Each sample yielded at least 3 million CDR3-containing paired-end reads. The Mint cDNA synthesis kit, primed by a TRBC-specific oligonucleotide, was used to synthesize first-strand cDNA from all RNA. Following uracil-DNA glycosylase treatment, all cDNA underwent a first 18-cycle PCR with the universal primers M1SS and BC2_uni_R. The authors' analysis ran thus. Each sample was normalized by randomly selecting 1 million high-quality reads, each carrying a distinct molecular identifier. Instead of being binned into consensus sequences, reads that shared molecular identifiers were thrown out. MiTCR, set to a Q25 quality threshold and the strictest error-elimination algorithm, was used for CDR3 identification, clonotype clustering and error correction. Lower-bound total TCR beta diversity was estimated with a nonparametric unseen species model using Euler transformation. In-frame beta chains were kept once TCRdb had trimmed the public reads at Q25 with fastp and called clones with MiXCR. Rows with one shared CDR3 protein collapse into an entry with the most common genes and DNA. These V and J calls originate from TCRdb's pipeline instead of the authors' own analysis. The sample table holds 650,000 to 1,000,000 distinct CDR3 sequences, of which about half were seen once. The top ten clones comprise 15% to 20% of the sample.

Systemically healthy Caucasian individuals from Russia, approximately 39 in total and aged roughly 6 to 100 years, were included as donors. Approximately 9.3 milliliters of peripheral blood were drawn from each donor into EDTA-treated Vacutainer tubes. Ficoll-Paque density-gradient centrifugation was used to isolate PBMCs, with at least 6.5 million per sample. Total RNA was extracted from PBMCs with Trizol reagent, with at least 6 micrograms obtained per sample. For every donor, flow cytometry on a PBMC aliquot measured the percentage of naive CD45RAhigh/CD27high T cells. This TCR was recovered from an elderly man in good health. The specimen was blood.

CDR3 region: CASSYSPPLASYGYTF. The nucleotide sequence reads TGTGCCAGCAGTTACTCCCCTCCTCTGGCTTCCTATGGCTACACCTTC. This chain joins TRBV6-5 to TRBJ1-2; the D gene identity is not certain. CDR1 and CDR2 are drawn from the germline V gene: MNHEY, SVGAGI. The CDR3 runs 16 residues from the cysteine to the phenylalanine. Only the CDR3 DNA is retained, 48 bases long and in frame from the first base. V was cut back by 0 bases and J by 4 bases, leaving a gap of 15 bases between them.